This T cell receptor beta chain comes out of a study of T cell responses to AZD1222 COVID-19 vaccine. The assay was immunoSEQ multiplex PCR, and TCRdb's table has in-frame clones only and misses some. The sample carries more than 150,000 clones, around nine tenths recorded once. The CDR3 totals 13 residues. Between the trimmed V and J ends, which lost 3 bases and 3 bases, there was a span of 10 bases. Germline-derived CDR1 and CDR2 are SGDLS and YYNGEE. Second-dose timings of about 4 or about 12 weeks were pooled. General study results and limits: Mostly white British, mostly female donors; authors suggested clonal diversity may be underestimated. Reports say nearly half of spike-specific TCRs go after unmutated variant regions.

In the case of this clone: Its specificity is not known.

This specimen consisted of peripheral blood, obtained 28 days after the second AZD1222 dose. This chain uses TRBV9 with TRBJ2-7; possible D gene TRBD2, 6 bases. The source is an adult who received the AZD1222 COVID-19 vaccine. The CDR3 DNA reads as TGTGCCAGCAGCGGGGACTTCAACTACGAGCAGTACTTC. This sequence encodes CASSGDFNYEQYF. Together with reference TRBV9 and TRBJ2-7, the CDR3 gives the full variable domain: DSGVTQTPKHLITATGQRVTLRCSPRSGDLSVYWYQQSLDQGLQFLIQYYNGEERAKGNILERFSAQQFPDLHSELNLSSLELGDSALYFCASSGDFNYEQYFGPGTRLTVT.